The clone carrying this T cell receptor beta chain was picked up many times. Its cognate antigen is unknown. TCRdb re-clonotyped the PCR reads via MiXCR. The table has 25,000 to 35,000 clones, 20% to 25% seen once. The sample originates from a study of metastatic and nonmetastatic thyroid tumors. General observations from the study: Significantly greater TCR beta diversity was reportedly found in malignant thyroid tumors than in benign nodules (in blood and tumor).

Patients were all untreated before their thyroid surgery. The ends lost 6 bases at V and 14 bases at J; junction bases unmatched: 15. CDR1 and CDR2 (germline): SGHVS, FQNEAQ. This CDR3 spans 14 amino acids. J is TRBJ2-1 and V is TRBV7-8; 8 positions agree with TRBD2. Sequencing input: blood. This TCR came from a female donor with papillary thyroid cancer or a benign thyroid nodule (not recorded which). Some clones in this sample may be carry-over from other donors' samples. Here the CDR3 DNA reads TGTGCCAGCAGGTCCAGCGGGAGTATCGGCTCCGAGTTCTTC. This gives the protein CASRSSGSIGSEFF.